The 29 T cell receptor beta chains below all came from one sample that was sequenced in a study of CD4 T cells in relation to SARS-CoV-2 and coronaviruses. Clones were sequenced by immunoSEQ multiplex PCR, and TCRdb holds only the in-frame ones, with some missing. Of 60,000 to 75,000 clones listed, 93% are singletons. Unexposed donor CD4+ T cells date from about 2011-2018, before the COVID-19 pandemic. Sequencing used naive CD4+ T cells from PBMCs. Subset described: naive CD4+ T cells isolated by negative enrichment. These receptors came from a human donor in good health.

This clone was seen a single time. This chain links TRBV5-6 with TRBJ1-1; TRBD1 might be the D (5 bases). V gave up 0 bases and J gave up 1 base, with 16 bases separating them. CDR1 is SGHDT, CDR2 YYEEEE, per germline. The CDR3 contains 17 residues. CDR3 in amino acids: CASSLEGAGAWNTEAFF. The CDR3 nucleotides are TGTGCCAGCAGCTTGGAAGGGGCTGGAGCTTGGAACACTGAAGCTTTCTTT.

J is TRBJ1-5 and V is TRBV2; 8 bases match TRBD1. The V and J ends lost 4 bases and 11 bases, in that order; junction bases with no gene match: 7. The CDR3 loop spans 13 amino acids. Germline-derived CDR1 and CDR2 are SNHLY and FYNNEI. This CDR3 reads CASSVTGVDAQHF. CDR3 sequence (DNA): TGTGCCAGCAGTGTGACAGGGGTAGACGCCCAGCATTTT.

On this clone itself: Germline is not matched at one junction end, which may reflect a read error. This chain joins TRBV10-3 and TRBJ2-7, with 11 positions matching TRBD1. Looked up from germline, CDR1 is ENHRY and CDR2 is SYGVKD. This CDR3 has 13 amino acids. The chain's CDR3 is CAISEGTGGPHSF. The CDR3 nucleotides are TGTGCCATCAGTGAGGGGACAGGGGGGCCCCACTCCTTC.

The V gene is TRBV3-1 (or the pseudogene TRBV3-2), the J gene TRBJ2-7; D unclear. V lost 1 base to trimming and J lost 7 bases, with 11 bases between them. Germline assignment: CDR1 LGHDT and CDR2 YNNKEL (reference sequence). This CDR3 is 13 amino acids long. CDR3 amino acids: CASSQVSGAEQYF. CDR3 DNA sequence: TGTGCCAGCAGCCAAGTTTCTGGCGCAGAGCAGTACTTC.

This chain connects TRBV28 to TRBJ2-7; TRBD2 aligns across 8 bases. The CDR3 has 13 amino acids. Germline V gives CDR1 MDHEN, CDR2 SYDVKM. The J segment lost 5 bases and the V segment lost 7 bases, leaving 7 bases of the junction unmatched. The CDR3 nucleotides are TGTGCCAGCAAAGCGGGGGCCCTCGACGAGCAGTACTTC. This translates into CASKAGALDEQYF.

The chain joins TRBV27 to TRBJ1-2, with D maybe TRBD1 (5 bases). In germline, CDR1 is MNHEY, CDR2 SMNVEV (reference sequence). This CDR3 has 13 amino acids. V was clipped by 2 bases and J by 6 bases, with 10 bases between them. The DNA for the CDR3 is TGTGCCAGCAGTTTAGTAAGGGGACATGGCTACACCTTC. This translates into CASSLVRGHGYTF.

The chain recombines TRBV10-2 with TRBJ1-5; D is possibly TRBD1 (5 bases). The CDR3 runs to 17 residues. V lost 5 bases and J lost 5, with 22 bases in between. Germline values: CDR1 WSHSY, CDR2 SAAADI. Written as DNA, the CDR3 is TGCGCCAGCAGTTATGGGACGCCAAGGGAGCCCTATCAGCCCCAGCATTTT. This sequence encodes CASSYGTPREPYQPQHF.

The J gene is TRBJ2-3, the V gene TRBV19, with D uncertain. Per the germline V gene, CDR1 is LNHDA and CDR2 is SQIVND (reference sequence). V lost 4 bases, J lost 4 bases, and 3 bases lay in between. CDR3 size: 11 residues. CDR3 DNA sequence: TGTGCCAGTAGTACCTCAGATACGCAGTATTTT. Translation: CASSTSDTQYF.

The chain combines TRBV3-1 (or the pseudogene TRBV3-2) with TRBJ2-7; TRBD1 matches at 9 bases. V lost 4 bases to trimming and J lost 7 bases; unmatched junction nucleotides: 8. Germline loops: CDR1 LGHDT, CDR2 YNNKEL (reference sequence). This CDR3 comprises 14 residues. CDR3 bases: TGTGCCAGCAGCCCGTACGACAGGGGGGGGGAGCAGTACTTC. This sequence encodes CASSPYDRGGEQYF.

The V call is TRBV5-1, the J call TRBJ1-3, with unresolved D. The germline V gene encodes CDR1 SGHRS and CDR2 YFSETQ. This CDR3 region has 15 residues. With 0 bases removed from V and 2 bases from J, the gap between germline ends came to 9 bases. CDR3 nucleotides: TGCGCCAGCAGCTTGGAGACCACACCTGGAAACACCATATATTTT. It codes for CASSLETTPGNTIYF.

The chain has TRBV19 and TRBJ2-7; maybe TRBD2 (6 bases). The CDR3 is 11 amino acids. From germline, CDR1 is LNHDA and CDR2 SQIVND (reference sequence). Trimming took 5 bases from V and 5 from J, leaving 7 bases between them. In DNA, the CDR3 is TGTGCCAGTAGTCGGGGGAACGAGCAGTACTTC. Its protein product is CASSRGNEQYF.

V usage is TRBV11-2 and J usage is TRBJ2-7, with D maybe TRBD2 (6 bases). V gave up 4 bases and J gave up 1 base, with 11 bases separating them. The CDR3 runs 14 residues. Germline CDR1 and CDR2: SGHAT and FQNNGV. DNA for the CDR3: TGTGCCAGCAGCTGGGCGGGGAGGTCCTACGAGCAGTACTTC. Its translation is CASSWAGRSYEQYF.

V and J are TRBV7-3 and TRBJ1-1, with D perhaps matching TRBD1 (5 bases). Between the trimmed V and J ends, which lost 4 bases and 1 base, there was a span of 7 bases. Germline V gene sequence: CDR1 SGHTA, CDR2 FQGTGA. The length of the CDR3 is 13 residues. The CDR3, as DNA: TGTGCCAGCAGCTCCGGACAGAACACTGAAGCTTTCTTT. Protein: CASSSGQNTEAFF.

This clone has just a few counts. The chain carries TRBV29-1 and TRBJ1-1; 7 nucleotides agree with TRBD1. V gave up 4 bases and J gave up 7 bases; unmatched junction bases: 6. The CDR3 has 12 residues. CDR1 is SQVTM and CDR2 is ANQGSEA in the germline V gene. The CDR3 nucleotides read TGCAGCGTTGGACTTCGGGACAGTGAAGCTTTCTTT. Translation gives CSVGLRDSEAFF.

The rearrangement joins TRBV28 to TRBJ2-5; the D gene is possibly TRBD2 (5 bases). CDR1 is MDHEN and CDR2 is SYDVKM in the germline V gene. The CDR3 is 14 amino acids. V lost 6 bases, J lost 6 bases, and 17 bases lay in between. The CDR3 loop reads CASSRREGPKTQYF. CDR3 in DNA: TGTGCCAGCAGCCGACGGGAAGGACCCAAGACCCAGTACTTC.

This clone occurred once. The rearrangement uses TRBV19 and TRBJ2-3; D is unresolved. CDR3 length equals 13 residues. With 3 bases removed from V and 4 bases from J, the gap between germline ends came to 8 bases. CDR1 LNHDA and CDR2 SQIVND come from the germline V gene (reference sequence). This CDR3 reads CASSITEADTQYF. The CDR3 region has the DNA TGTGCCAGTAGTATCACAGAGGCAGATACGCAGTATTTT.

The chain is built from TRBV6-5 and TRBJ2-2; D assignment may be TRBD1 or TRBD2 (5 bases each). Trimming shortened V by 0 bases and J by 10 bases, and 15 bases separated the two germline ends. The CDR3 runs 15 residues. Germline V gives CDR1 MNHEY, CDR2 SVGAGI. The CDR3 DNA follows: TGTGCCAGCAGTTACTCTAGGTGGGACGGAGAGGAGCTGTTTTTT. Translated, it gives CASSYSRWDGEELFF.

The chain recombines TRBV7-3 with TRBJ2-7; D gene unclear. The CDR3 spans 13 residues. Germline assignment: CDR1 SGHTA and CDR2 FQGTGA. The ends were cut back, 5 bases at V and 3 bases at J, with 11 bases in the middle. The CDR3 DNA reads TGTGCCAGCAGCCCCGGGTCAAACTACGAGCAGTACTTC. This encodes CASSPGSNYEQYF.

The chain couples TRBV24-1 to TRBJ2-1; D is possibly TRBD1 or TRBD2 (5 bases each). Germline loops: CDR1 KGHDR, CDR2 SFDVKD. The CDR3 totals 16 residues. Trimming cost V 0 bases and J 0 bases, with 8 bases left between them. CDR3 in amino acids: CATSDLEGSSYNEQFF. As DNA, the CDR3 is TGTGCCACCAGTGATTTGGAGGGGAGCTCCTACAATGAGCAGTTCTTC.

The V call is TRBV3-1 (or the pseudogene TRBV3-2), the J call TRBJ2-1; 8 bases line up with TRBD1. Looked up from germline, CDR1 is LGHDT and CDR2 is YNNKEL (reference sequence). The CDR3 sequence is 14 residues long. Germline trimming cut 5 bases from V and 5 bases from J; bases unmatched to any gene: 5. CDR3 coding DNA: TGTGCCAGCAGCAGGACAGGGCCGGACAATGAGCAGTTCTTC. It codes for CASSRTGPDNEQFF.

The chain has TRBV5-6 and TRBJ2-3; D might be TRBD2 (5 bases). The CDR3 contains 16 residues. Germline V gene sequence: CDR1 SGHDT, CDR2 YYEEEE. Deletions cut 0 bases from V and 2 bases from J, with 13 bases between. The CDR3 region has the DNA TGTGCCAGCAGCTTGGGAAGCGGCACTTACACAGATACGCAGTATTTT. Translation gives CASSLGSGTYTDTQYF.

This sequence joins TRBV24-1 and TRBJ2-2; D remains unclear. Per germline, CDR1 KGHDR and CDR2 SFDVKD. The CDR3 sequence is 17 residues long. V was pared by 9 bases and J by 2 bases, with 21 bases between. The CDR3 loop reads CATGNPGGRFNTGELFF. The CDR3 region has the DNA TGTGCCACCGGGAATCCGGGCGGCCGCTTTAACACCGGGGAGCTGTTTTTT.

The chain joins TRBV7-9 to TRBJ2-1; no clear D. CDR3 size: 18 residues. V was clipped by 7 bases and J by 0 bases, with 22 bases between them. Germline CDR1 SEHNR, CDR2 FQNEAQ (reference sequence). CDR3 sequence: CASTLLLAALNSYNEQFF. CDR3 nucleotide sequence: TGTGCCAGCACCCTCCTCCTGGCGGCGTTAAACTCCTACAATGAGCAGTTCTTC.

V is TRBV3-1 (or the pseudogene TRBV3-2) and J is TRBJ1-5; D possibly corresponds to TRBD1 (5 bases). Germline CDR1 reads LGHDT; CDR2 reads YNNKEL (reference sequence). Trimming pared 1 base from V and 4 bases from J, leaving 11 bases between. The CDR3 is 15 amino acids. The CDR3 region has the DNA TGTGCCAGCAGCCAAGGGGACGTGTGGAATCAGCCCCAGCATTTT. Translated: CASSQGDVWNQPQHF.

The chain links TRBV7-3 to TRBJ2-1, with D unclear. The CDR3 covers 14 residues. Per the germline V gene, CDR1 is SGHTA and CDR2 is FQGTGA. V was cut by 0 bases and J by 5 bases, with 8 bases left in between. The CDR3 DNA sequence: TGTGCCAGCAGCTTAACAGCGTCGAACAATGAGCAGTTCTTC. Residues: CASSLTASNNEQFF.

This clone occurred once. The genes are TRBV6-6 and TRBJ2-1, with a tentative D call TRBD1 (5 bases). Germline V gene data show CDR1 as MNHNY and CDR2 as SVGAGI (reference sequence). V was shortened by 4 bases and J by 0 bases, with 7 bases between the two germline ends. This CDR3 region has 14 residues. The CDR3 bases are TGTGCCAGCAGTTCCGACAGCTCCTACAATGAGCAGTTCTTC. This sequence encodes CASSSDSSYNEQFF.

The chain carries TRBV5-1 and TRBJ1-2, with a possible D match to TRBD1 (5 bases). Trimming took off 0 bases at V and 4 bases at J, with 13 bases between the two ends. Germline loops: CDR1 SGHRS, CDR2 YFSETQ. This CDR3 is 15 amino acids long. The CDR3 nucleotides are TGCGCCAGCAGCTTGGGGTCAGGGATATCCTATGGCTACACCTTC. Translated: CASSLGSGISYGYTF.

V gene TRBV5-1 combines with J gene TRBJ1-2, with a possible D match to TRBD1 (5 bases). Looked up from germline, CDR1 is SGHRS and CDR2 is YFSETQ. This CDR3 region has 14 residues. Deletions cut 0 bases from V and 0 bases from J, with 6 bases between. The chain's CDR3 is CASSLDRTNYGYTF. The CDR3 coding sequence is TGCGCCAGCAGCTTGGACAGGACTAACTATGGCTACACCTTC.

This clone was seen a handful of times. The chain employs TRBV18 and TRBJ1-5, with a possible D match to TRBD1 (6 bases). CDR1 is KGHSH and CDR2 is LQKENI in the germline V gene. This CDR3 has 13 amino acids. Deletions cut 0 bases from V and 7 bases from J, with 7 bases between. The CDR3 bases are TGTGCCAGCTCACCACCAGGGGGACAGCCCCAGCATTTT. Encoded protein: CASSPPGGQPQHF.